The present TCR beta chain was sequenced within a study of radiotherapy plus CTLA-4 blockade in lung cancer. Assay used: immunoSEQ multiplex PCR; TCRdb lists only in-frame clones, some missing. This sample has tens of thousands of clones, with roughly 86% found just once. Those with chemo-refractory metastatic non-small-cell lung cancer were treated with focal radiation combined with CTLA-4 blockade using ipilimumab. Study-level findings and limits: Radiotherapy with ipilimumab was followed by blood expansion of tumor-derived clones. Interferon-beta, together with early blood T cell clone dynamics, reportedly best predicted response.

Points on this clone: Its specificity is not known.

The CDR3 sequence is 13 residues long. Trimming cost V 10 bases and J 0 bases; bases outside gene matches: 0. Germline V gives CDR1 SGHNT, CDR2 YENEEA. The chain carries TRBV11-3 and TRBJ2-1, with 10 bases lining up with TRBD2. The sequencing here drew on peripheral blood, taken from a patient treated with radiotherapy plus ipilimumab. The clonotype was recovered from a human donor with non-small cell lung cancer that progressed on radiotherapy plus ipilimumab. The chain's CDR3 is CATSGSSYNEQFF. The CDR3 coding sequence is TGTGCCACTAGCGGGAGCTCCTACAATGAGCAGTTCTTC.